This T cell receptor beta chain was observed in a study of OX40 agonist ivuxolimab in advanced cancers. Study outcomes and limitations: Antigen specificity of clonally expanded peripheral T cells was not established. Blood T cells, both CD4+ and CD8+, expanded clonally by week 6 at 0.1 to 3.0 mg/kg.

Repertoires were generated with immunoSEQ multiplex PCR, while TCRdb's copy carries only in-frame clones and drops some. Among around 18,000 clones listed, approximately 77% were seen once. This clone was recorded only once. The target antigen is unknown. The sequencing here drew on CD4+ or CD8+ T cells sorted from blood, taken in a trial of the OX40 agonist ivuxolimab. The source is an adult with an advanced solid tumor such as melanoma, head and neck, liver or kidney cancer.

The CDR3 loop reads CAWSVGGLNNNEQFF. CDR3 nucleotide sequence: TGTGCCTGGAGTGTGGGGGGGCTAAACAACAATGAGCAGTTCTTC. The chain has TRBV30 and TRBJ2-1, with a possible D match to TRBD2 (7 bases). CDR1 GTSNPN and CDR2 SVGIG come from the germline V gene (reference sequence). The V end lost 0 bases, the J end lost 5 bases, and 14 bases lay between the germline ends. The CDR3 runs to 15 residues.